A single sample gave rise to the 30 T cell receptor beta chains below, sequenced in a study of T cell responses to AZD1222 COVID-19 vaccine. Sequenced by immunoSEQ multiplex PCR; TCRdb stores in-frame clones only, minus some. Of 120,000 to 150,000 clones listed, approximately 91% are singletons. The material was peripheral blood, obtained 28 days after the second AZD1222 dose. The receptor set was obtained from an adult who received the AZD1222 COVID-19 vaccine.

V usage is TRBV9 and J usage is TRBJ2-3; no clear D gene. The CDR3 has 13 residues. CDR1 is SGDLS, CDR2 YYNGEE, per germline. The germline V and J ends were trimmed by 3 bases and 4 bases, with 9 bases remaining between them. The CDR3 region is CASSAPAPDTQYF. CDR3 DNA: TGTGCCAGCAGCGCCCCCGCCCCAGATACGCAGTATTTT.

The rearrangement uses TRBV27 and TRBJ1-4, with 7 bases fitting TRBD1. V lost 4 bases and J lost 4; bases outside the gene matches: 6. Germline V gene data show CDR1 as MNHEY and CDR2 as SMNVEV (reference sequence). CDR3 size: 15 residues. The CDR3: CASSSSTGRNEKLFF. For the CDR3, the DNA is TGTGCCAGCAGTTCCTCGACAGGGCGTAATGAAAAACTGTTTTTT.

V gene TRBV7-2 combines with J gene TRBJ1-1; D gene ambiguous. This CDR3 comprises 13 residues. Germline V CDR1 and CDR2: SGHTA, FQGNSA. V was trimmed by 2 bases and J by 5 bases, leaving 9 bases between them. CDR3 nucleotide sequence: TGTGCCAGCAGCTTAACTCCGGTTACTGAAGCTTTCTTT. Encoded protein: CASSLTPVTEAFF.

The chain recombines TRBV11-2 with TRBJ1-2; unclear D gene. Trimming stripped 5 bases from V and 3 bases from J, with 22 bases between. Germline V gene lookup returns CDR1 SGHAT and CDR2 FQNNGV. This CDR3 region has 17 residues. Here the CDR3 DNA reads TGTGCCAGCAGCCCCGGGAGCTGGGGTCAGGTCGACTATGGCTACACCTTC. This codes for CASSPGSWGQVDYGYTF.

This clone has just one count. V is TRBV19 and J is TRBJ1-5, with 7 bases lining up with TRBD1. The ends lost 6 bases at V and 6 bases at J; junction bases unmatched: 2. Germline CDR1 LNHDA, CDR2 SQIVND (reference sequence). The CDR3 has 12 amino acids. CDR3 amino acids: CASSEGAQPQHF. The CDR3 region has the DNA TGTGCCAGTAGCGAGGGGGCTCAGCCCCAGCATTTT.

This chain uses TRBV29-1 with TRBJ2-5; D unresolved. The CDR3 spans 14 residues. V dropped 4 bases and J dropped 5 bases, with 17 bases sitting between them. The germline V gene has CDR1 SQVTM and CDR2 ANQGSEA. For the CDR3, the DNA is TGCAGCGTTGCCCTACCCGAGAAAGTGGAGACCCAGTACTTC. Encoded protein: CSVALPEKVETQYF.

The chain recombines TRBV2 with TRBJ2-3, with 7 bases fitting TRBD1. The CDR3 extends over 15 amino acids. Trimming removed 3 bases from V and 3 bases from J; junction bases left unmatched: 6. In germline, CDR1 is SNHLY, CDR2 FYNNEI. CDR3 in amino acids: CASSELGGGTDTQYF. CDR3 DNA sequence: TGTGCCAGCAGTGAGTTAGGGGGCGGGACAGATACGCAGTATTTT.

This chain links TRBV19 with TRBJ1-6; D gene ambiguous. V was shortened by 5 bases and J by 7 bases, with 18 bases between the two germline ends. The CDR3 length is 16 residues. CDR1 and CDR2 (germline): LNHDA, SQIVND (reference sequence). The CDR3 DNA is TGTGCCAGTAGTCCCTCGAGCGCCGGTCGGAATTCACCCCTCCACTTT. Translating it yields CASSPSSAGRNSPLHF.

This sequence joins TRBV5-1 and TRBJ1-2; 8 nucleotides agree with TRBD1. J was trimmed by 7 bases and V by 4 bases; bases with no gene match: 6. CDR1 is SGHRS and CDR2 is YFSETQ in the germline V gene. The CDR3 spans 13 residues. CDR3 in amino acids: CASSPGTGSGYTF. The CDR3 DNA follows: TGCGCCAGCAGCCCCGGGACAGGTAGTGGCTACACCTTC.

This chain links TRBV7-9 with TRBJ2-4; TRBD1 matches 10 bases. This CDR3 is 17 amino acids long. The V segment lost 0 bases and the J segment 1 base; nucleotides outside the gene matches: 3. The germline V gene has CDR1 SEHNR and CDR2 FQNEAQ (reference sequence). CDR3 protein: CASSLAGQGVAKNIQYF. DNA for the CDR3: TGTGCCAGCAGCTTAGCCGGACAGGGGGTGGCCAAAAACATTCAGTACTTC.

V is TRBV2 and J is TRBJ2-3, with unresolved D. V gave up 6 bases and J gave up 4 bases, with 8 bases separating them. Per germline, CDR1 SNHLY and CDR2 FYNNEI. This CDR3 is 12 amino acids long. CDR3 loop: CASSVRSDTQYF. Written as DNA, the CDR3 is TGTGCCAGCAGCGTTCGGTCAGATACGCAGTATTTT.

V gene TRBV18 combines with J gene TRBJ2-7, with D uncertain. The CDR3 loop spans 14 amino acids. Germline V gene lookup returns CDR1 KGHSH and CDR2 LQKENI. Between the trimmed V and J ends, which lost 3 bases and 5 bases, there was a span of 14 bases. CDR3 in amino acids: CASSPVTAAHEQYF. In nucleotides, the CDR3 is TGTGCCAGCTCACCGGTTACAGCCGCACACGAGCAGTACTTC.

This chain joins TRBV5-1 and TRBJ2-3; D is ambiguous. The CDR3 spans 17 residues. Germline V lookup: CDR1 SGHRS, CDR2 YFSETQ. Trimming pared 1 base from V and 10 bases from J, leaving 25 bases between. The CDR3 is CASSLLLPRVGVSAQYF. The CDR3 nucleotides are TGCGCCAGCAGCTTGCTCCTCCCTAGGGTAGGAGTTTCCGCGCAGTATTTT.

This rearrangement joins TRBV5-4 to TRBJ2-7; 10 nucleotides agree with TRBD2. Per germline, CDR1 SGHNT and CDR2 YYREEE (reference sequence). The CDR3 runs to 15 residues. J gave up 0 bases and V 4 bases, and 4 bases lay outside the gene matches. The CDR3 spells CASSQGTSDSYEQYF. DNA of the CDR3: TGTGCCAGCAGCCAAGGGACTAGCGACTCCTACGAGCAGTACTTC.

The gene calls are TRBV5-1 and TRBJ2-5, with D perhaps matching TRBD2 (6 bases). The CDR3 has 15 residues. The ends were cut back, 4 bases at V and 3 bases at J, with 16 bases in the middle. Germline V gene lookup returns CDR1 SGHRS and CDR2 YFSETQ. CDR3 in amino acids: CASSGTPGPEETQYF. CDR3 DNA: TGCGCCAGCAGCGGGACTCCAGGCCCGGAAGAGACCCAGTACTTC.

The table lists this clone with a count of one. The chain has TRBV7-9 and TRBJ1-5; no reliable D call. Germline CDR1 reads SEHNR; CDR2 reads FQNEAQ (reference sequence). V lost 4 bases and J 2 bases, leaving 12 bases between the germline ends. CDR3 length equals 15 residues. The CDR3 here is CASSSTAAGNQPQHF. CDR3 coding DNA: TGTGCCAGCAGCTCCACCGCGGCGGGCAATCAGCCCCAGCATTTT. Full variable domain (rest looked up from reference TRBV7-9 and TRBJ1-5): DTGVSQNPRHKITKRGQNVTFRCDPISEHNRLYWYRQTLGQGPEFLTYFQNEAQLEKSRLLSDRFSAERPKGSFSTLEIQRTEQGDSAMYLCASSSTAAGNQPQHFGDGTRLSIL.

CDR3 sequence: CASSDETGAGGYTF. In DNA, the CDR3 is TGTGCCAGCAGTGACGAGACAGGGGCTGGCGGCTACACCTTC. The chain couples TRBV6-1 to TRBJ1-2, with 8 bases matching TRBD1. The V gene end was trimmed by 3 bases and the J gene end by 8 bases; junction bases not matched to a gene: 8. Looked up from germline, CDR1 is MNHNS and CDR2 is SASEGT. This CDR3 comprises 14 residues.

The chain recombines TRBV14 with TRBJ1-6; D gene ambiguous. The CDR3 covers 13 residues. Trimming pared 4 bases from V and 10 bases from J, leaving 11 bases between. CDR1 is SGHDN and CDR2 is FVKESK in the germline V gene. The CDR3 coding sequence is TGTGCCAGCAGCCTAGTAGGAGAATCACCCCTCCACTTT. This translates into CASSLVGESPLHF.

The CDR3 DNA follows: TGTGCCACCTCTAGCGGGGTCGTGGAAGAGACCCAGTACTTC. This gives the protein CATSSGVVEETQYF. The chain employs TRBV2 and TRBJ2-5, with 9 bases that match TRBD2. The junction had 9 bases not matched to a gene; V was cut back by 10 bases and J by 3 bases. Germline loops: CDR1 SNHLY, CDR2 FYNNEI. This CDR3 contains 14 residues. The full variable domain, with the rest looked up from reference TRBV2 and TRBJ2-5, is EPEVTQTPSHQVTQMGQEVILRCVPISNHLYFYWYRQILGQKVEFLVSFYNNEISEKSEIFDDQFSVERPDGSNFTLKIRSTKLEDSAMYFCATSSGVVEETQYFGPGTRLLVL.

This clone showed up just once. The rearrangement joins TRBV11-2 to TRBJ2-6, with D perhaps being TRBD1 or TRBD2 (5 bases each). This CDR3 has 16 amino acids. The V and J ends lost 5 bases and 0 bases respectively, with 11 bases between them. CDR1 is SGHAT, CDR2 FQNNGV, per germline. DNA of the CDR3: TGTGCCAGCAGCCCGGGACGTCGCTCTGGGGCCAACGTCCTGACTTTC. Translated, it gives CASSPGRRSGANVLTF.

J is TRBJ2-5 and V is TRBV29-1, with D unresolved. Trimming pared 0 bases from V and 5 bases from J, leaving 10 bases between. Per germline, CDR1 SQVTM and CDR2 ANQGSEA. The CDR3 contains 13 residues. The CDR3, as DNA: TGCAGCGTTGAAGATGGGCTATGGGAGACCCAGTACTTC. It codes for CSVEDGLWETQYF.

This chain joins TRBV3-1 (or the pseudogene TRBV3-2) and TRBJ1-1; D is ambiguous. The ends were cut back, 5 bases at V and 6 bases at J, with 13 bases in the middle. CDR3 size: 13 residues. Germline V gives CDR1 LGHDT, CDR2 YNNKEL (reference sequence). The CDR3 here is CASSIRGSAEAFF. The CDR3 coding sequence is TGTGCCAGCAGCATCCGCGGGAGCGCTGAAGCTTTCTTT.

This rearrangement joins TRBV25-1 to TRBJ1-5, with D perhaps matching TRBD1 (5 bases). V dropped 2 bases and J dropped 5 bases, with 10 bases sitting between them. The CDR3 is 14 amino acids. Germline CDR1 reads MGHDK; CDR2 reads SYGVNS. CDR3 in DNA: TGTGCCAGCAGTGAAGACGAAGGGGATCAGCCCCAGCATTTT. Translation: CASSEDEGDQPQHF.

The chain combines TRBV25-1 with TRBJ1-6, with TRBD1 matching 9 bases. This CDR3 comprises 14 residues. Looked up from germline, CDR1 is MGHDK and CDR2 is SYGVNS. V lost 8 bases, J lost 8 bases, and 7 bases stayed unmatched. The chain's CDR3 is CASHRDRADSPLHF. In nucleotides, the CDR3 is TGTGCCAGCCACCGGGACAGGGCGGATTCACCCCTCCACTTT.

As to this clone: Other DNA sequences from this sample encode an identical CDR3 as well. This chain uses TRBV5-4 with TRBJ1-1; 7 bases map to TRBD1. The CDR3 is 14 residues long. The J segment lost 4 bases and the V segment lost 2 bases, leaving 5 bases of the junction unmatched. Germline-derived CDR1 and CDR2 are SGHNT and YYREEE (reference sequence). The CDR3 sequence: CASSLGGASTEAFF. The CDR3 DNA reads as TGTGCCAGCAGCTTAGGGGGCGCGTCCACTGAAGCTTTCTTT.

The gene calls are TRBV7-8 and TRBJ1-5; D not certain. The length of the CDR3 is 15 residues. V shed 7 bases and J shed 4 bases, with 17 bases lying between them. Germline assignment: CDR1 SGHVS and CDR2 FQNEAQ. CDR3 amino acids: CASTPKRGPNQPQHF. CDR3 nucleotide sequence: TGTGCCAGCACCCCGAAGCGGGGTCCAAATCAGCCCCAGCATTTT.

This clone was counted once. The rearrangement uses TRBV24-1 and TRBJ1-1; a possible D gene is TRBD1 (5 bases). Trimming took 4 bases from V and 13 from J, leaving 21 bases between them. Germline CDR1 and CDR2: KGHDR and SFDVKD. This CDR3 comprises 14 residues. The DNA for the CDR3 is TGTGCCACCAGTGAGATTTGGGGACCAATACAGCTTTTCTTT. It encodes CATSEIWGPIQLFF.

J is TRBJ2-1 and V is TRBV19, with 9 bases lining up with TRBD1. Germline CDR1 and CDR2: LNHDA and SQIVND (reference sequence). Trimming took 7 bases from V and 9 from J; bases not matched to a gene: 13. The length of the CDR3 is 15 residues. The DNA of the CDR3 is TGTGCCAGTAATGCCGGGACAGGGAGTTTCAGTGAGCAGTTCTTC. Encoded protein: CASNAGTGSFSEQFF.

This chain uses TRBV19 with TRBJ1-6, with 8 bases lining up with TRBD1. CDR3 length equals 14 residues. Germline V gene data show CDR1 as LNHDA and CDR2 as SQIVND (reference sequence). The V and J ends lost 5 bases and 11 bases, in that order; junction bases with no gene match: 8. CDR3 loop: CASSFSGGGAPLHF. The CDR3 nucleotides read TGTGCCAGTAGTTTTTCAGGGGGCGGAGCACCCCTCCACTTT.

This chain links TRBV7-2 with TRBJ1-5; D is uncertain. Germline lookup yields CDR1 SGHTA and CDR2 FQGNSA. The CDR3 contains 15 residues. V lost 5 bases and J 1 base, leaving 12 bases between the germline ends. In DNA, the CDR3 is TGTGCCAGCAGCCCAGACGGACTAAGCAATCAGCCCCAGCATTTT. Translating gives CASSPDGLSNQPQHF.